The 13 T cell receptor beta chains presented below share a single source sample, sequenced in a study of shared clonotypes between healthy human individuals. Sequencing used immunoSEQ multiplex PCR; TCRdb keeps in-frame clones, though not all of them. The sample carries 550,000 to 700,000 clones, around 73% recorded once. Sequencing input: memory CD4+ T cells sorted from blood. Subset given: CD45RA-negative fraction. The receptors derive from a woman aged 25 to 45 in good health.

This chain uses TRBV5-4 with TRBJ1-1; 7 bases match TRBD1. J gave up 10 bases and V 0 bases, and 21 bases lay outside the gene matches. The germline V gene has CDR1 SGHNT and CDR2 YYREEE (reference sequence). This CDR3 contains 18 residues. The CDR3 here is CASSLAHDRVYKFLVAFF. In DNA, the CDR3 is TGTGCCAGCAGCTTGGCCCATGACAGGGTGTACAAGTTCCTCGTAGCTTTCTTT.

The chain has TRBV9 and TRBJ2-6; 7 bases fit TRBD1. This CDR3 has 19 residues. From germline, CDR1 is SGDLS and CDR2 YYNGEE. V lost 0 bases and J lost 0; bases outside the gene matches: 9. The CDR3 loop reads CASSVALGTEYSGANVLTF. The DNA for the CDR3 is TGTGCCAGCAGCGTAGCCCTCGGGACAGAATACTCTGGGGCCAACGTCCTGACTTTC.

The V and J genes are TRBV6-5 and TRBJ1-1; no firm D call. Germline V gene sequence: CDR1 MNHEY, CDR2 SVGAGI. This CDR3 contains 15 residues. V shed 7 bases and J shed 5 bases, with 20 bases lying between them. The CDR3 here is CASTKNGGERTEAFF. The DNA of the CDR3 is TGTGCCAGCACCAAAAACGGCGGCGAGAGGACTGAAGCTTTCTTT.

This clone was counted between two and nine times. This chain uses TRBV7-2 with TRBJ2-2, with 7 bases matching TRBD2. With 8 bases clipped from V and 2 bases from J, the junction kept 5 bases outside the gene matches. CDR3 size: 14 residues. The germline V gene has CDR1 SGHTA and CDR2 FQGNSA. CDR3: CASRWTSNTGELFF. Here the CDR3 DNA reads TGTGCCAGCCGCTGGACTAGTAACACCGGGGAGCTGTTTTTT. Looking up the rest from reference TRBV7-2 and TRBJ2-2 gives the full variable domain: GAGVSQSPSNKVTEKGKDVELRCDPISGHTALYWYRQSLGQGLEFLIYFQGNSAPDKSGLPSDRFSAERTGGSVSTLTIQRTQQEDSAVYLCASRWTSNTGELFFGEGSRLTVL.

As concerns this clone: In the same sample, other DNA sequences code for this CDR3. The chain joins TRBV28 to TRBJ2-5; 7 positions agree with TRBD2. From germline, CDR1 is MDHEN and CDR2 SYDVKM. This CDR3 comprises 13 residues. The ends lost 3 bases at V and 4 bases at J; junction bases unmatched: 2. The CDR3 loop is CASSLGGRETQYF. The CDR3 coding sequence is TGTGCCAGCAGTTTGGGAGGGCGAGAGACCCAGTACTTC.

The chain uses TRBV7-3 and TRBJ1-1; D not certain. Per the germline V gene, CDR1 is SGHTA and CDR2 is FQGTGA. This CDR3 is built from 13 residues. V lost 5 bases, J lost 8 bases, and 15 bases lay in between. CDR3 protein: CASSATPGTEAFF. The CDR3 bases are TGTGCCAGCAGCGCCACCCCGGGTACCGAAGCTTTCTTT.

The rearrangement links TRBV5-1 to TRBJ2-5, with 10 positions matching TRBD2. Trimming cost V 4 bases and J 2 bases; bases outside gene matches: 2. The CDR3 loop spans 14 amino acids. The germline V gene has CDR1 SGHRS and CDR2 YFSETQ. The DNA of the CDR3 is TGCGCCAGCAGCGTGGGACTAGCGCAAGAGACCCAGTACTTC. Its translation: CASSVGLAQETQYF.

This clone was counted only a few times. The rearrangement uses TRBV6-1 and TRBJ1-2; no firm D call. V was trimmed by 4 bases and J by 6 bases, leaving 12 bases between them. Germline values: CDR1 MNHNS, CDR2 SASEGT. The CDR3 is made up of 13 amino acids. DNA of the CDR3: TGTGCCAGCAGTGTAATTGCTAGAAATGGCTACACCTTC. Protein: CASSVIARNGYTF.

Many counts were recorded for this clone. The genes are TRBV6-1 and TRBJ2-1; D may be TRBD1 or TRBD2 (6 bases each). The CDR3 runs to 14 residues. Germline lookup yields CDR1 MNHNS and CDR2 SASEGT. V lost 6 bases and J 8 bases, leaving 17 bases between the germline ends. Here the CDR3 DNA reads TGTGCCAGCAGCCCCCGGGGGCTGGGGGATGAGCAGTTCTTC. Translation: CASSPRGLGDEQFF.

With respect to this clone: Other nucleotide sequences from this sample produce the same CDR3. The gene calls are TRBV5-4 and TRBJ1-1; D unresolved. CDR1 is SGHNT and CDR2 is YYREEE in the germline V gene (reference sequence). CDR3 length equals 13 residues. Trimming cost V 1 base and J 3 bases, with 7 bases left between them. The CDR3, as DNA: TGTGCCAGCAGCTTGTCCGGGGACACTGAAGCTTTCTTT. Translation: CASSLSGDTEAFF.

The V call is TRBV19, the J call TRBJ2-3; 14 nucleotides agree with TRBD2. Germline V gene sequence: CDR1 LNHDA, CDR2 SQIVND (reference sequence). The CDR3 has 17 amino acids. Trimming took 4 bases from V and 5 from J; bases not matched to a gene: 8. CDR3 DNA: TGTGCCAGTAGTAGGGGACTAGCGGGAGTCGGGAAAGATACGCAGTATTTT. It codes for CASSRGLAGVGKDTQYF.

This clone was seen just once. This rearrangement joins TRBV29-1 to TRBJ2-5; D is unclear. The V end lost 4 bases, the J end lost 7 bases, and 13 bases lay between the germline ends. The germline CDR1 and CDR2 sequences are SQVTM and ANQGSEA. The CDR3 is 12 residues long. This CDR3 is CSVGGPGGTQYF. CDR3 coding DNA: TGCAGCGTTGGTGGGCCGGGCGGGACCCAGTACTTC.

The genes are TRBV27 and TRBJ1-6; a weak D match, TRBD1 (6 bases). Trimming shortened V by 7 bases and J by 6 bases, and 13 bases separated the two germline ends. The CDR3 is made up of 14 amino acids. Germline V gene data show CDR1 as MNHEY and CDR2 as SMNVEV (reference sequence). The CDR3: CASTKGEGNSPLHF. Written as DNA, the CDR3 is TGTGCCAGCACCAAGGGGGAGGGTAATTCACCCCTCCACTTT.